The 12 T cell receptor beta chains reported below all come from one sample, sequenced in a study of T-cell reconstitution after alpha-beta-depleted transplantation in children. Library preparation (for TCRbeta) was performed with unique molecular identifiers. Each CDR3 protein is one row after TCRdb ran MiXCR on the PCR reads. The profile shows about 200,000 distinct CDR3 sequences, about 6% of them singletons. The sequenced sample was PBMCs, obtained before TCRalphabeta/CD19-depleted stem cell transplant. The receptors here all came from a girl less than two years old with combined immunodeficiency, due to receive a stem cell transplant.

At least ten counts were recorded for this clonotype. V gene TRBV12-3 or TRBV12-4 combines with J gene TRBJ2-7; D might be TRBD1 (5 bases). Deletions cut 4 bases from V and 0 bases from J, with 7 bases between. CDR3 length: 13 amino acids. The CDR3 coding sequence is TGTGCCAGCAGTTGGGGCCGCTCCTACGAGCAGTACTTC. This translates into CASSWGRSYEQYF.

This clonotype was seen repeatedly, ten times or more. The V call is TRBV6-6, the J call TRBJ1-1; the D gene is possibly TRBD1 (5 bases). Trimming left V 6 bases short and J 3 bases short, with 11 bases between. Germline lookup yields CDR1 MNHNY and CDR2 SVGAGI (reference sequence). There are 13 residues in the CDR3. The CDR3 loop is CASRNGTHTEAFF. The CDR3 nucleotides are TGTGCCAGCAGGAATGGGACCCACACTGAAGCTTTCTTT.

This clonotype was observed many times. This chain joins TRBV18 and TRBJ2-4; 11 bases map to TRBD2. V shed 3 bases, J shed 16 bases, and the junction held 11 bases outside the gene matches. The CDR3 spans 14 residues. Looked up from germline, CDR1 is KGHSH and CDR2 is LQKENI. CDR3 residues: CASSPGGTSGTQYF. The CDR3 nucleotides are TGTGCCAGCTCACCTGGGGGGACTAGCGGAACCCAATACTTC. The full variable domain, completed using reference TRBV18 and TRBJ2-4, is NAGVMQNPRHLVRRRGQEARLRCSPMKGHSHVYWYRQLPEEGLKFMVYLQKENIIDESGMPKERFSAEFPKEGPSILRIQQVVRGDSAAYFCASSPGGTSGTQYFGAGTRLSVL.

This clonotype came up many times. The chain joins TRBV7-8 to TRBJ2-7; maybe TRBD2 (6 bases). Trimming removed 5 bases at V and 1 base at J, with 18 bases between. Germline CDR1 reads SGHVS; CDR2 reads FQNEAQ. CDR3 length equals 16 residues. CDR3 DNA: TGTGCCAGCAGCCTAGTAGGAGGGAGCCCATCCTACGAGCAGTACTTC. It codes for CASSLVGGSPSYEQYF.

This clonotype was detected ten times or more. The CDR3 DNA reads TGTGCCAGCAGTTACATGGGACAGGGGACCAATCAGCCCCAGCATTTT. Amino acids: CASSYMGQGTNQPQHF. The chain employs TRBV6-2 or TRBV6-3 and TRBJ1-5; TRBD1 matches at 10 bases. From germline, CDR1 is MNHEY and CDR2 SVGEGT. The CDR3 is 16 amino acids. V was clipped by 2 bases and J by 3 bases; unmatched bases: 4.

The sample holds many counts of this clonotype. The V and J genes are TRBV5-1 and TRBJ2-1; 10 positions match TRBD1. CDR1 is SGHRS and CDR2 is YFSETQ in the germline V gene. There are 16 residues in the CDR3. Losses at the gene ends were 5 bases for V and 8 bases for J; bases not matched to a gene: 13. The CDR3 DNA reads TGCGCCAGCAGAAAAGGTCCCGGGACAGGGGATTATGAGCAGTTCTTC. Translated: CASRKGPGTGDYEQFF.

This clonotype showed up many times. The chain couples TRBV7-2 to TRBJ1-1; D is ambiguous. In germline, CDR1 is SGHTA, CDR2 FQGNSA. V gave up 1 base and J gave up 5 bases, with 8 bases separating them. The CDR3 is made up of 13 amino acids. In DNA, the CDR3 is TGTGCCAGCAGCTTAGAAGGGAATACTGAAGCTTTCTTT. This sequence encodes CASSLEGNTEAFF.

The table lists this clonotype with many counts. V usage is TRBV12-3 or TRBV12-4 and J usage is TRBJ2-7, with no clear D. This CDR3 comprises 12 residues. With 6 bases removed from V and 0 bases from J, the gap between germline ends came to 6 bases. In nucleotides, the CDR3 is TGTGCCAGCAGGGGCAGCTCCTACGAGCAGTACTTC. Translation: CASRGSSYEQYF.

At least ten counts were recorded for this clonotype. The V gene is TRBV6-2 or TRBV6-3, the J gene TRBJ2-1; tentative D call: TRBD1 (6 bases). The V and J ends lost 2 bases and 3 bases respectively, with 14 bases between them. This CDR3 is built from 16 residues. Germline V gives CDR1 MNHEY, CDR2 SVGEGT. CDR3 sequence (DNA): TGTGCCAGCAGTTACCGACAGGTACTGTACTACAATGAGCAGTTCTTC. Translating gives CASSYRQVLYYNEQFF.

There are many counts of this clonotype. The chain is built from TRBV14 and TRBJ2-3; 10 bases are a match to TRBD2. Germline V gene data show CDR1 as SGHDN and CDR2 as FVKESK. V was pared by 5 bases and J by 0 bases, with 5 bases of the junction left unmatched. The CDR3 length is 16 residues. CDR3 coding DNA: TGTGCCAGCAGCGAAACTAGCGGGGATAGCACAGATACGCAGTATTTT. Translation: CASSETSGDSTDTQYF.

The V and J genes are TRBV20-1 and TRBJ2-7; D not resolved. Germline CDR1 is DFQATT and CDR2 is SNEGSKA (reference sequence). This CDR3 is 13 amino acids long. V was cut by 0 bases and J by 3 bases, with 9 bases left in between. DNA for the CDR3: TGCAGTGCTAGAGAGCAGTCCTACTACGAGCAGTACTTC. Its translation: CSAREQSYYEQYF.

The chain couples TRBV4-3 to TRBJ1-1; weak D call: TRBD1 (6 bases). Trimming took 0 bases from V and 2 from J, leaving 13 bases between them. In germline, CDR1 is LGHNA, CDR2 YSLEER. CDR3 size: 16 residues. CDR3 DNA sequence: TGCGCCAGCAGCCAAGATGTGGGACACCAAAACACTGAAGCTTTCTTT. Translated: CASSQDVGHQNTEAFF.